The 6 T cell receptor beta chains below all came from one sample that was sequenced in a study of T cell repertoires in cytomegalovirus infection. TCRdb re-analysed the reads in MiXCR, keeping a single row per CDR3 protein. The sample includes approximately 180,000 distinct CDR3 sequences, around 20% of them seen just once. Specimen: PBMCs. The receptors shown here come from a human donor in good health (CMV status not recorded). Some clones in this sample may be carry-over from other donors' samples.

V usage is TRBV7-8 and J usage is TRBJ1-3; TRBD1 aligns across 7 bases. The CDR3 extends over 16 amino acids. Losses at the gene ends were 4 bases for V and 1 base for J; bases not matched to a gene: 7. In germline, CDR1 is SGHVS, CDR2 FQNEAQ. CDR3 sequence: CASSSRAGQSGNTIYF. The CDR3 DNA reads as TGTGCCAGCAGCTCTAGGGCGGGACAGTCTGGAAACACCATATATTTT.

The V call is TRBV6-1, the J call TRBJ1-5; 7 bases are a match to TRBD1. Looked up from germline, CDR1 is MNHNS and CDR2 is SASEGT. The CDR3 covers 13 residues. V gave up 5 bases and J gave up 5 bases; unmatched junction bases: 3. This CDR3 is CASSPDRHQPQHF. DNA of the CDR3: TGTGCCAGCAGTCCGGACAGGCATCAGCCCCAGCATTTT.

This clonotype qualifies as medium-sized. V is TRBV28 and J is TRBJ2-7; TRBD1 might be the D (5 bases). The CDR3 contains 18 residues. The V end was cut by 5 bases, the J end by 3 bases, with 26 bases between. Germline V gene sequence: CDR1 MDHEN, CDR2 SYDVKM. CDR3 sequence reads: CASSPTADSFWGDYEQYF. The CDR3 region has the DNA TGTGCCAGCAGTCCCACCGCCGACAGCTTCTGGGGTGACTACGAGCAGTACTTC.

This clonotype was detected ten times or more. The chain joins TRBV7-2 to TRBJ2-2; TRBD1 aligns across 10 bases. Looked up from germline, CDR1 is SGHTA and CDR2 is FQGNSA. Losses at the gene ends were 5 bases for V and 8 bases for J; bases not matched to a gene: 14. The CDR3 totals 17 residues. In nucleotides, the CDR3 is TGTGCCAGCAGCACCTGGGTCCCGGGACAGGGGCTAGGGGAGCTGTTTTTT. It specifies CASSTWVPGQGLGELFF.

CDR3: CASSYSGQIFGETEAFF. CDR3 nucleotide sequence: TGTGCCAGCAGTTACAGTGGACAAATATTCGGGGAAACTGAAGCTTTCTTT. The chain joins TRBV6-5 to TRBJ1-1, with D possibly matching TRBD1 (5 bases). V was shortened by 2 bases and J by 5 bases, with 21 bases between the two germline ends. Germline lookup yields CDR1 MNHEY and CDR2 SVGAGI. This CDR3 contains 17 residues.

This clonotype was counted only a few times. The chain has TRBV11-2 and TRBJ2-3, with no clear D. The germline gives CDR1 SGHAT, CDR2 FQNNGV. The CDR3 extends over 13 amino acids. V lost 1 base to trimming and J lost 6 bases, with 8 bases between them. The DNA of the CDR3 is TGTGCCAGCAGCTTAGCTCCGTGGGATACGCAGTATTTT. It codes for CASSLAPWDTQYF.